Below are 4 T cell receptor beta chains sequenced from a single sample in a study of T-cell memory formation after mild COVID-19. TCRdb fed the 5' RACE reads into MiXCR, producing one record per CDR3 protein. This table holds over 350,000 distinct CDR3 sequences, 20% to 25% found once. Sample: PBMCs or a T cell subset sorted from them (not recorded which). These TCRs come from an adult woman who had mild COVID-19 (a few samples of this study predate the infection). Cell type and time point are not known.

This clonotype occurred a few times. The rearrangement joins TRBV5-5 to TRBJ2-7; 8 nucleotides agree with TRBD2. Per the germline V gene, CDR1 is SGHKS and CDR2 is YYEKEE (reference sequence). The CDR3 spans 14 residues. V was clipped by 4 bases and J by 2 bases; unmatched bases: 5. The CDR3 coding sequence is TGTGCCAGCAGCCTCGGGAGGGCAGCCTACGAGCAGTACTTC. Amino acids: CASSLGRAAYEQYF.

The chain recombines TRBV7-2 with TRBJ2-5, with TRBD2 matching 13 bases. CDR1 is SGHTA, CDR2 FQGNSA, per germline. This CDR3 has 19 residues. The J segment lost 4 bases and the V segment lost 5 bases, leaving 16 bases of the junction unmatched. The CDR3 loop is CASSLILRGLAGTGETQYF. The CDR3 bases are TGTGCCAGCAGCCTGATTCTTCGGGGACTAGCGGGAACTGGAGAGACCCAGTACTTC.

This sequence joins TRBV30 and TRBJ2-7; 8 bases align to TRBD1. There are 12 residues in the CDR3. Germline V gene lookup returns CDR1 GTSNPN and CDR2 SVGIG (reference sequence). The ends lost 5 bases at V and 1 base at J; junction bases unmatched: 1. The CDR3, as DNA: TGTGCCTGGGACAGGGGATCCTACGAGCAGTACTTC. Amino acids: CAWDRGSYEQYF.

This clonotype was detected a few times. This chain connects TRBV7-8 to TRBJ2-1; D might be TRBD1 or TRBD2, each matching 5 bases. V dropped 1 base and J dropped 4 bases, with 8 bases sitting between them. The CDR3 length is 14 residues. From germline, CDR1 is SGHVS and CDR2 FQNEAQ. In DNA form, the CDR3 reads TGTGCCAGCAGCTTAGGGGGGTATTACAATGAGCAGTTCTTC. It encodes CASSLGGYYNEQFF.